These 32 T cell receptor beta chains were all obtained from the same sample, sequenced in a study of persistence of HIV-infected CD4 T cells. Overlapping HIV-1 Gag 15-mer peptides at approximately 1 ug per peptide per mL were used. CD40L/CD69 double-negative CD45RO-high memory CD4+ T cells were collected. Sequencing used immunoSEQ version 4 in survey mode. The repertoire was sequenced with immunoSEQ multiplex PCR; TCRdb's copy has only in-frame clones and lacks some. The profile shows about 36,000 clones, roughly 80% of them singletons. Their cognate antigens are unknown. This specimen was cultured CD4+ T cells from PBMCs, taken from a patient who received antiretroviral therapy. These TCRs come from an adult with HIV. The donor label of this sample is uncertain.

This clone has a single count. J is TRBJ1-1 and V is TRBV7-9, with 9 nucleotides matching TRBD1. V trimming: 4 bases; J trimming: 0 bases; junction bases outside the gene matches: 12. The germline gives CDR1 SEHNR, CDR2 FQNEAQ (reference sequence). CDR3 length equals 18 residues. CDR3 amino acids: CASSSLAGQGLMNTEAFF. CDR3 in DNA: TGTGCCAGCAGCTCCCTAGCGGGACAGGGTCTCATGAACACTGAAGCTTTCTTT.

In its sample, this clone was seen a few times. This chain uses TRBV4-1 with TRBJ1-2; D unresolved. The CDR3 covers 14 residues. CDR1 is MGHRA and CDR2 is YSYEKL in the germline V gene. Deletions cut 0 bases from V and 4 bases from J, with 9 bases between. The CDR3 bases are TGCGCCAGCAGCCAAGATAGCCTTGTCTATGGCTACACCTTC. Residues: CASSQDSLVYGYTF.

The gene calls are TRBV5-1 and TRBJ1-1; D unclear. V shed 2 bases and J shed 1 base, with 9 bases lying between them. Germline CDR1 is SGHRS and CDR2 is YFSETQ. CDR3 length: 14 amino acids. In nucleotides, the CDR3 is TGCGCCAGCAGCTTTGTCAGATCGAACACTGAAGCTTTCTTT. Its translation is CASSFVRSNTEAFF.

The chain carries TRBV2 and TRBJ1-1; D remains ambiguous. Deletions cut 7 bases from V and 1 base from J, with 10 bases between. Germline V gene lookup returns CDR1 SNHLY and CDR2 FYNNEI. CDR3 length equals 13 residues. The CDR3 DNA reads as TGTGCCAGCACCGCAGCTCCGAACACTGAAGCTTTCTTT. The encoded protein is CASTAAPNTEAFF.

V is TRBV10-1 and J is TRBJ2-3, with unresolved D. V was cut by 3 bases and J by 3 bases, with 10 bases left in between. The V gene's germline CDR1 is WNHNN and CDR2 SYGVQD (reference sequence). The CDR3 length is 14 residues. The DNA for the CDR3 is TGCGCCAGCAGTGAAGGGTCCTGGACAGATACGCAGTATTTT. Translated: CASSEGSWTDTQYF.

This clone was seen a single time. This chain connects TRBV7-6 to TRBJ2-7, with D unclear. CDR3 size: 13 residues. Trimming shortened V by 1 base and J by 3 bases, and 7 bases separated the two germline ends. Germline CDR1 and CDR2: SGHVS and FNYEAQ. The CDR3 nucleotides read TGTGCCAGCAGCTTAGTTGGGAACTACGAGCAGTACTTC. Its protein is CASSLVGNYEQYF.

The chain carries TRBV2 and TRBJ2-3, with 9 bases aligning to TRBD2. V gave up 7 bases and J gave up 5 bases; unmatched junction bases: 1. Germline V CDR1 and CDR2: SNHLY, FYNNEI. There are 12 residues in the CDR3. The CDR3 here is CASKRGVDTQYF. CDR3 DNA sequence: TGTGCCAGCAAGCGGGGGGTAGATACGCAGTATTTT.

This clone was seen once. The same CDR3 is also encoded by other DNA sequences in this sample. The rearrangement uses TRBV6-5 and TRBJ1-4, with D uncertain. Per the germline V gene, CDR1 is MNHEY and CDR2 is SVGAGI. The V gene lost 3 bases and the J gene lost 4 bases, with 12 bases spanning the gap. The CDR3 totals 15 residues. The CDR3 sequence is CASSYNGGRNEKLFF. The CDR3 DNA reads TGTGCCAGCAGTTATAACGGAGGCCGTAATGAAAAACTGTTTTTT.

This chain joins TRBV21-1 and TRBJ1-3. TRBV21-1 is designated a pseudogene. There are 15 residues in the CDR3. For the CDR3, the DNA is TGTGCCAGCAGCAAAGACCCCTCCCAGGGAGACACCATATATTTT. Its protein is CASSKDPSQGDTIYF.

This clone was counted a single time. The V gene is TRBV10-2, the J gene TRBJ2-1; 7 nucleotides match TRBD1. The CDR3 totals 17 residues. The V gene end was trimmed by 0 bases and the J gene end by 4 bases; junction bases not matched to a gene: 9. Germline values: CDR1 WSHSY, CDR2 SAAADI. The CDR3 here is CASSESLLGTEYNEQFF. CDR3 nucleotide sequence: TGCGCCAGCAGTGAGTCGCTTCTGGGGACAGAGTACAATGAGCAGTTCTTC.

This chain joins TRBV19 and TRBJ2-7; 11 bases line up with TRBD1. This CDR3 is 14 amino acids long. CDR1 and CDR2 from the germline V gene are LNHDA and SQIVND (reference sequence). After removal of 5 bases from V and 6 bases from J, the junction contained 6 bases not matched to a gene. The CDR3 DNA reads as TGTGCCAGTAGTCCATCCGGGACAGGGGGCGAGCAGTACTTC. Its protein product is CASSPSGTGGEQYF.

V gene TRBV5-4 combines with J gene TRBJ1-1; a weak D match, TRBD1 (6 bases). CDR1 and CDR2 (germline): SGHNT, YYREEE (reference sequence). Deletions cut 6 bases from V and 1 base from J, with 13 bases between. The CDR3 totals 14 residues. The CDR3 sequence: CASKPSQGNTEAFF. CDR3 sequence (DNA): TGTGCCAGCAAACCCTCACAGGGGAACACTGAAGCTTTCTTT.

This chain links TRBV5-4 with TRBJ2-6; a possible D gene is TRBD1 (5 bases). There are 16 residues in the CDR3. V was clipped by 0 bases and J by 2 bases, with 9 bases between them. Per the germline V gene, CDR1 is SGHNT and CDR2 is YYREEE (reference sequence). The CDR3, as DNA: TGTGCCAGCAGCTTGGGGGCAGGGACTGGGGCCAACGTCCTGACTTTC. As protein: CASSLGAGTGANVLTF.

The chain links TRBV13 to TRBJ1-4; D is uncertain. CDR1 is PRHDT and CDR2 is FYEKMQ in the germline V gene (reference sequence). The CDR3 contains 15 residues. The V and J ends lost 5 bases and 6 bases respectively, with 16 bases between them. CDR3 protein: CASSTRTGRYEKLFF. CDR3 coding DNA: TGTGCCAGCAGCACCAGGACGGGCCGTTATGAAAAACTGTTTTTT.

This sequence joins TRBV7-3 and TRBJ2-2; D is uncertain. The CDR3 spans 15 residues. Trimming shortened V by 5 bases and J by 1 base, and 11 bases separated the two germline ends. Germline CDR1 is SGHTA and CDR2 is FQGTGA. The CDR3: CASSPGPQNTGELFF. The CDR3 DNA is TGTGCCAGCAGCCCCGGCCCACAGAACACCGGGGAGCTGTTTTTT.

The chain has TRBV27 and TRBJ1-2; D remains unclear. CDR3 size: 13 residues. Germline values: CDR1 MNHEY, CDR2 SMNVEV (reference sequence). V lost 8 bases and J 4 bases, leaving 14 bases between the germline ends. In DNA form, the CDR3 reads TGTGCCAGCGCCAGTCATCAGAGCTATGGCTACACCTTC. Translated: CASASHQSYGYTF.

This clone was counted between two and nine times. The chain links TRBV19 to TRBJ2-3, with TRBD2 matching over 15 bases. The CDR3 runs 17 residues. Per the germline V gene, CDR1 is LNHDA and CDR2 is SQIVND (reference sequence). Trimming took 4 bases from V and 2 from J; bases not matched to a gene: 4. CDR3 sequence: CASSTRTSGGATDTQYF. DNA of the CDR3: TGTGCCAGTAGTACCCGGACTAGCGGGGGGGCCACAGATACGCAGTATTTT.

CDR3 sequence: CASSPGADQPQHF. The CDR3 nucleotides are TGTGCCAGCTCACCAGGGGCGGACCAGCCCCAGCATTTT. The chain carries TRBV18 and TRBJ1-5; a weak D match, TRBD1 (5 bases). Trimming took 2 bases from V and 7 from J, leaving 9 bases between them. Per the germline V gene, CDR1 is KGHSH and CDR2 is LQKENI. The CDR3 has 13 amino acids.

The chain employs TRBV27 and TRBJ2-5, with a tentative D call TRBD2 (6 bases). V lost 6 bases and J 5 bases, leaving 16 bases between the germline ends. CDR3 size: 14 residues. Germline CDR1 and CDR2: MNHEY and SMNVEV (reference sequence). The CDR3 DNA is TGTGCCAGCAGATCGACTAGTGTGGGGGAGACCCAGTACTTC. The encoded protein is CASRSTSVGETQYF.

V usage is TRBV5-1 and J usage is TRBJ1-2; TRBD1 is a possible D gene (6 bases). The CDR3 is 15 amino acids. Germline CDR1 is SGHRS and CDR2 is YFSETQ. V was cut by 6 bases and J by 4 bases, with 19 bases left in between. The DNA for the CDR3 is TGCGCCAGCACTCTGTCGGGGGCGACGGGCTATGGCTACACCTTC. This encodes CASTLSGATGYGYTF.

The V gene is TRBV4-1, the J gene TRBJ2-3; D is uncertain. CDR3 length: 11 residues. Trimming stripped 8 bases from V and 5 bases from J, with 8 bases between. Germline loops: CDR1 MGHRA, CDR2 YSYEKL. CDR3 loop: CASGARDTQYF. Here the CDR3 DNA reads TGCGCCAGCGGAGCTCGAGATACGCAGTATTTT.

This clone appeared a single time. The V and J genes are TRBV6-5 and TRBJ2-3; 11 nucleotides align to TRBD1. The CDR3 runs 15 residues. J gave up 4 bases and V 6 bases, and 6 bases lay outside the gene matches. Germline CDR1 and CDR2: MNHEY and SVGAGI. This chain's CDR3 is CASSRSGQGADTQYF. CDR3 sequence (DNA): TGTGCCAGCAGCCGATCGGGACAGGGGGCAGATACGCAGTATTTT.

The chain recombines TRBV27 with TRBJ1-2; tentatively, D is TRBD1 (6 bases). The CDR3 runs 18 residues. V lost 4 bases and J 3 bases, leaving 24 bases between the germline ends. The V gene's germline CDR1 is MNHEY and CDR2 SMNVEV (reference sequence). For the CDR3, the DNA is TGTGCCAGCAGTTACAGAGGGGGTCGGGGAGGGAGCCACTATGGCTACACCTTC. Its protein product is CASSYRGGRGGSHYGYTF.

The rearrangement joins TRBV6-5 to TRBJ2-1, with 10 bases aligning to TRBD1. V trimming: 8 bases; J trimming: 2 bases; junction bases outside the gene matches: 6. Per the germline V gene, CDR1 is MNHEY and CDR2 is SVGAGI. The CDR3 sequence is 15 residues long. The CDR3 region is CASFTGTGAYNEQFF. The CDR3 coding sequence is TGTGCCAGCTTTACCGGGACAGGGGCCTACAATGAGCAGTTCTTC.

The chain combines TRBV4-1 with TRBJ1-1; unclear D gene. The CDR3 length is 16 residues. CDR1 is MGHRA, CDR2 YSYEKL, per germline. V was clipped by 0 bases and J by 0 bases, with 11 bases between them. CDR3 protein: CASSQDTVRLNTEAFF. In DNA form, the CDR3 reads TGCGCCAGCAGCCAAGATACGGTCAGACTGAACACTGAAGCTTTCTTT.

CDR3 residues: CASSQSTGTGANEQFF. In DNA form, the CDR3 reads TGTGCCAGCAGCCAATCGACCGGGACAGGGGCAAATGAGCAGTTCTTC. This chain joins TRBV7-3 and TRBJ2-1; 10 nucleotides line up with TRBD1. CDR3 length equals 16 residues. With V trimmed by 5 bases and J by 7 bases, 11 bases remained unmatched. The germline V gene has CDR1 SGHTA and CDR2 FQGTGA.

This clone was seen more than once but under ten times. The chain is built from TRBV3-1 (or the pseudogene TRBV3-2) and TRBJ2-1, with a possible D match to TRBD1 (6 bases). Germline V gene lookup returns CDR1 LGHDT and CDR2 YNNKEL (reference sequence). With 1 base removed from V and 12 bases from J, the gap between germline ends came to 13 bases. The CDR3 has 13 residues. CDR3 nucleotide sequence: TGTGCCAGCAGCCAAGCCGACAGGCGCGGGCAGTTCTTC. It yields the protein CASSQADRRGQFF.

The V and J genes are TRBV12-5 and TRBJ1-1, with D unclear. Trimming stripped 7 bases from V and 3 bases from J, with 9 bases between. The CDR3 is made up of 12 amino acids. Germline V lookup: CDR1 LGHNT, CDR2 FRNRAP. The CDR3 DNA reads TGTGCTAGTGCTTTTGTGGACACTGAAGCTTTCTTT. It translates to CASAFVDTEAFF.

This rearrangement joins TRBV6-1 to TRBJ2-3; TRBD2 aligns across 8 bases. The trim removed 4 bases at V and 1 base at J, leaving 7 bases unmatched. This CDR3 has 16 residues. Germline CDR1 and CDR2: MNHNS and SASEGT. CDR3 sequence: CASSAFGGAGTDTQYF. CDR3 coding DNA: TGTGCCAGCAGTGCCTTCGGGGGGGCCGGCACAGATACGCAGTATTTT.

This rearrangement joins TRBV5-5 to TRBJ2-4; TRBD1 agrees at 7 bases. This CDR3 has 17 residues. After removal of 4 bases from V and 1 base from J, the junction contained 11 bases not matched to a gene. CDR1 SGHKS and CDR2 YYEKEE come from the germline V gene (reference sequence). The CDR3 DNA follows: TGTGCCAGCAGCCTGGACAGGTCTCTAGGGGCCAAAAACATTCAGTACTTC. Protein sequence: CASSLDRSLGAKNIQYF.

The chain combines TRBV19 with TRBJ2-2, with D perhaps TRBD1 (6 bases). The CDR3 has 13 residues. V was clipped by 11 bases and J by 7 bases, with 17 bases between them. Germline V lookup: CDR1 LNHDA, CDR2 SQIVND (reference sequence). The CDR3 DNA is TGTGCCGCTGGTACAGGGTGGGACGGGGAGCTGTTTTTT. This sequence encodes CAAGTGWDGELFF.

The V gene is TRBV6-5, the J gene TRBJ1-2; the D is unclear. With 6 bases removed from V and 4 bases from J, the gap between germline ends came to 9 bases. CDR1 and CDR2 (germline): MNHEY, SVGAGI. The CDR3 is 12 residues long. This chain's CDR3 is CASRNSFYGYTF. DNA of the CDR3: TGTGCCAGCAGAAACAGCTTCTATGGCTACACCTTC.